The sequence of this T cell receptor beta chain was determined in a study of OX40 agonist ivuxolimab in advanced cancers. Overall study results and limits: Clonal expansion was seen in CD4+ and CD8+ blood T cells by week 6 at 0.1 to 3.0 mg/kg.

As concerns this clone: Its antigen remains unidentified.

Using immunoSEQ multiplex PCR, the repertoire was profiled, and TCRdb retains in-frame clones only, with some absent. Among 42,000 or so clones listed, about 90% were seen once. The CDR3 covers 13 residues. V lost 7 bases and J lost 3; bases outside the gene matches: 4. Germline V gene sequence: CDR1 MDHEN, CDR2 SYDVKM. The starting material was CD4+ or CD8+ T cells sorted from blood, obtained in a trial of the OX40 agonist ivuxolimab. This receptor was taken from an adult with an advanced solid tumor such as melanoma, head and neck, liver or kidney cancer. The chain uses TRBV28 and TRBJ2-7, with 9 bases fitting TRBD1. CDR3 nucleotide sequence: TGTGCCAGCACCTTGACAGGGGGCTACGAGCAGTACTTC. Amino acid sequence: CASTLTGGYEQYF.